The text below deals with one T cell receptor (beta chain). Its antigen is unknown. This sample was included in a study of T cell responses to AZD1222 COVID-19 vaccine. Study outcomes and limitations: Reportedly, nearly half the spike-specific TCRs target unmutated variant regions. Clonal diversity may have been underestimated, and the donors were mostly white British, with more females than males. Spike-specific TCRs gained breadth and depth after people received two AZD1222 doses. CD4 TCRs covered the whole spike, strongest at regions 160-218 and 743-854.

The protocol was immunoSEQ multiplex PCR, while the TCRdb copy is restricted to in-frame clones and leaves out a portion. Seen here are 150,000 to 200,000 clones, about nine tenths observed once, and the top ten hold about 2.5%. The starting material was peripheral blood, obtained on day 0 of MenACWY control vaccination. The TCR was taken from an adult in good health.

The CDR3 bases are TGTGCCGGGGGACAGGGTGGTAATGAGCAGTTCTTC. It translates to CAGGQGGNEQFF. This sequence joins TRBV28 and TRBJ2-1; 9 bases are shared with TRBD1. Germline trimming cut 11 bases from V and 7 bases from J; bases unmatched to any gene: 6. Per germline, CDR1 MDHEN and CDR2 SYDVKM. This CDR3 is built from 12 residues.